This passage covers 12 T cell receptor beta chains from one sample sequenced in a study of siplizumab effects on memory and regulatory T cells. TCRdb's table, derived via immunoSEQ multiplex PCR, lists solely in-frame clones and lacks some. The sample has about 100,000 clones; about 90% are singletons. Input material: Tregs sorted from blood. The receptors were gathered from a human donor in good health.

V is TRBV19 and J is TRBJ2-6; no definite D call. The length of the CDR3 is 18 residues. Per the germline V gene, CDR1 is LNHDA and CDR2 is SQIVND (reference sequence). Trimming left V 3 bases short and J 0 bases short, with 15 bases between. CDR3 residues: CASSISVDPGSGANVLTF. The CDR3 DNA follows: TGTGCCAGTAGTATCTCCGTTGATCCTGGCTCTGGGGCCAACGTCCTGACTTTC.

The V gene is TRBV27, the J gene TRBJ1-2; tentatively, D is TRBD1 (6 bases). Deletions cut 8 bases from V and 4 bases from J, with 38 bases between. Germline CDR1 and CDR2: MNHEY and SMNVEV (reference sequence). The CDR3 spans 21 residues. CDR3 sequence (DNA): TGTGCCAGCCGGCGTGGTTGGGACCGATCAATCGGGATAAAGGGGGGCTATGGCTACACCTTC. Translated: CASRRGWDRSIGIKGGYGYTF.

As DNA, the CDR3 is TGTGCCAGCACCGGGGGACAGTTAGCTTTCTTT. This gives the protein CASTGGQLAFF. The V call is TRBV2, the J call TRBJ1-1; 7 nucleotides match TRBD1. The V gene's germline CDR1 is SNHLY and CDR2 FYNNEI. The CDR3 covers 11 residues. V trimming: 7 bases; J trimming: 10 bases; junction bases outside the gene matches: 6.

The chain carries TRBV10-3 and TRBJ2-1; TRBD1 matches 9 bases. This CDR3 comprises 14 residues. Trimming at V came to 6 bases and at J to 4 bases, leaving 4 bases not matched to a gene. CDR1 and CDR2 from the germline V gene are ENHRY and SYGVKD. The CDR3 loop is CAIRGQGNYNEQFF. DNA for the CDR3: TGTGCCATCAGAGGACAGGGGAATTACAATGAGCAGTTCTTC.

The V gene is TRBV7-8, the J gene TRBJ2-7, with 11 positions matching TRBD2. The V and J ends lost 5 bases and 4 bases, in that order; junction bases with no gene match: 10. The CDR3 consists of 16 residues. Germline V CDR1 and CDR2: SGHVS, FQNEAQ. As DNA, the CDR3 is TGTGCCAGCAGCCCGAGTAGCGGGAGGGCCTCTTACGAGCAGTACTTC. The encoded protein is CASSPSSGRASYEQYF.

This clone was seen only once. The rearrangement joins TRBV29-1 to TRBJ2-7; 9 nucleotides line up with TRBD2. This CDR3 contains 14 residues. With 6 bases clipped from V and 0 bases from J, the junction kept 6 bases outside the gene matches. Looked up from germline, CDR1 is SQVTM and CDR2 is ANQGSEA. Here the CDR3 DNA reads TGCAGCGTCGTTAGCGGGAGCCGCTCCTACGAGCAGTACTTC. This gives the protein CSVVSGSRSYEQYF.

This clone has a handful of counts. The chain's CDR3 is CASSRPGPIQYF. As DNA, the CDR3 is TGCGCCAGCAGCCGCCCGGGGCCCATTCAGTACTTC. The gene calls are TRBV4-1 and TRBJ2-4; tentatively, D is TRBD1 or TRBD2 (5 bases each). In germline, CDR1 is MGHRA, CDR2 YSYEKL. The V and J ends lost 4 bases and 9 bases respectively, with 10 bases between them. This CDR3 is built from 12 residues.

The chain couples TRBV5-4 to TRBJ1-1; weak D call: TRBD1 (5 bases). Germline values: CDR1 SGHNT, CDR2 YYREEE (reference sequence). The V gene lost 2 bases and the J gene lost 5 bases, with 13 bases spanning the gap. The CDR3 runs to 14 residues. The CDR3, as DNA: TGTGCCAGCAGCTTAGCGGGACGGCCGACTGAAGCTTTCTTT. Amino acids: CASSLAGRPTEAFF.

The V gene is TRBV6-6, the J gene TRBJ2-7; D ambiguous. CDR1 is MNHNY, CDR2 SVGAGI, per germline (reference sequence). The V end lost 2 bases, the J end lost 2 bases, and 10 bases lay between the germline ends. The CDR3 spans 14 residues. The CDR3 DNA is TGTGCCAGCAGTTACCTTGCCCTCGCCTACGAGCAGTACTTC. Its protein is CASSYLALAYEQYF.

V gene TRBV27 combines with J gene TRBJ1-6; D remains unclear. Trimming pared 5 bases from V and 0 bases from J, leaving 26 bases between. The CDR3 loop spans 21 amino acids. Per the germline V gene, CDR1 is MNHEY and CDR2 is SMNVEV (reference sequence). The CDR3: CASSPLKLIGLTSSYNSPLHF. The CDR3 DNA reads as TGTGCCAGCAGTCCCTTAAAACTTATCGGACTGACGAGCTCCTATAATTCACCCCTCCACTTT.

V and J are TRBV19 and TRBJ2-7, with D possibly matching TRBD1 (6 bases). Germline V lookup: CDR1 LNHDA, CDR2 SQIVND (reference sequence). The CDR3 sequence is 15 residues long. V lost 4 bases and J lost 3, with 16 bases in between. Here the CDR3 reads CASSNPGQMNYEQYF. The CDR3 DNA follows: TGTGCCAGTAGTAACCCCGGACAGATGAACTACGAGCAGTACTTC.

The rearrangement links TRBV19 to TRBJ1-1; D not certain. V lost 3 bases and J 0 bases, leaving 8 bases between the germline ends. This CDR3 is 14 amino acids long. CDR1 is LNHDA, CDR2 SQIVND, per germline (reference sequence). In nucleotides, the CDR3 is TGTGCCAGTAGTATTCGCGAGGTGAACACTGAAGCTTTCTTT. Encoded protein: CASSIREVNTEAFF. Looking up the rest from reference TRBV19 and TRBJ1-1 gives the full variable domain: DGGITQSPKYLFRKEGQNVTLSCEQNLNHDAMYWYRQDPGQGLRLIYYSQIVNDFQKGDIAEGYSVSREKKESFPLTVTSAQKNPTAFYLCASSIREVNTEAFFGQGTRLTVV.